This passage covers 17 T cell receptor beta chains from one sample sequenced in a study of regulatory T cells in long-lasting Graves disease. Indicated time point: newly diagnosed GD, antithyroid drugs for less than 3 months. From PBMCs, RNA was extracted and then used to make the TCR library. The authors built TCR beta libraries using iRepertoire HTBI primers and Arm-PCR of CDR3 regions. TCRdb independently ran MiXCR on the multiplex PCR reads; one entry per CDR3 protein. The sample comprises approximately 390,000 distinct CDR3 sequences, under 20% of which are singletons, and roughly 21% rests with the top ten. This sample also appeared in a second study, on T cells in Graves' hyperthyroidism and ophthalmopathy.

The sequenced sample was peripheral blood mononuclear cells (PBMCs), obtained at new diagnosis, from a patient treated with antithyroid drugs. The receptors come from a woman between 18 and 30 years old with Graves disease.

Ten or more counts support this clonotype. The chain combines TRBV28 with TRBJ2-7; perhaps TRBD1 as D (5 bases). Trimming took off 10 bases at V and 4 bases at J, with 14 bases between the two ends. The CDR3 contains 12 residues. Germline CDR1 and CDR2: MDHEN and SYDVKM. Written as DNA, the CDR3 is TGTGCCACCTCACCAGGGTATTACGAGCAGTACTTC. It encodes CATSPGYYEQYF. Complete variable domain (other parts from reference TRBV28 and TRBJ2-7): DVKVTQSSRYLVKRTGEKVFLECVQDMDHENMFWYRQDPGLGLRLIYFSYDVKMKEKGDIPEGYSVSREKKERFSLILESASTNQTSMYLCATSPGYYEQYFGPGTRLTVT.

This clonotype was counted ten times or more. This chain joins TRBV27 and TRBJ1-4; the match to TRBD1 covers 10 bases. Germline trimming cut 5 bases from V and 6 bases from J; bases unmatched to any gene: 3. Germline assignment: CDR1 MNHEY and CDR2 SMNVEV (reference sequence). The length of the CDR3 is 14 residues. The CDR3 reads CASSRTGGDEKLFF. The CDR3 nucleotides are TGTGCCAGCAGTCGGACAGGGGGGGATGAAAAACTGTTTTTT. Full variable domain (remainder filled in from reference TRBV27 and TRBJ1-4): EAQVTQNPRYLITVTGKKLTVTCSQNMNHEYMSWYRQDPGLGLRQIYYSMNVEVTDKGDVPEGYKVSRKEKRNFPLILESPSPNQTSLYFCASSRTGGDEKLFFGSGTQLSVL.

This clonotype was seen a handful of times. V is TRBV6-2 or TRBV6-3 and J is TRBJ1-6, with D unresolved. The CDR3 extends over 15 amino acids. The germline V gene has CDR1 MNHEY and CDR2 SVGEGT. With 8 bases removed from V and 10 bases from J, the gap between germline ends came to 21 bases. CDR3 protein: CASAQDPRVESPLHF. The CDR3 coding sequence is TGTGCCAGCGCGCAAGACCCAAGGGTGGAATCACCCCTCCACTTT.

In the case of this clonotype: A read error is possible here, since a much larger clone lies one base away. This sequence joins TRBV5-5 and TRBJ1-1; a weak D match, TRBD1 (5 bases). The CDR3 spans 13 residues. CDR1 is SGHKS, CDR2 YYEKEE, per germline (reference sequence). Trimming stripped 5 bases from V and 8 bases from J, with 16 bases between. This chain's CDR3 is CASRIGALYEAFF. The DNA for the CDR3 is TGTGCCAGCAGGATCGGGGCGCTATACGAAGCTTTCTTT. Full variable domain (remainder filled in from reference TRBV5-5 and TRBJ1-1): DAGVTQSPTHLIKTRGQQVTLRCSPISGHKSVSWYQQVLGQGPQFIFQYYEKEERGRGNFPDRFSARQFPNYSSELNVNALLLGDSALYLCASRIGALYEAFFGQGTRLTVV.

The V and J genes are TRBV11-2 and TRBJ1-2, with a tentative D call TRBD1 (5 bases). The CDR3 covers 18 residues. The germline V gene has CDR1 SGHAT and CDR2 FQNNGV. V was clipped by 3 bases and J by 7 bases, with 27 bases between them. The CDR3 nucleotides are TGTGCCAGCAGCTTTTCGTTCGCCGGGGCGGTAAGAGTCGGTGGCTACACCTTC. It translates to CASSFSFAGAVRVGGYTF. The complete variable domain, with remaining parts taken from reference TRBV11-2 and TRBJ1-2, reads EAGVAQSPRYKIIEKRQSVAFWCNPISGHATLYWYQQILGQGPKLLIQFQNNGVVDDSQLPKDRFSAERLKGVDSTLKIQPAKLEDSAVYLCASSFSFAGAVRVGGYTFGSGTRLTVV.

The V and J genes are TRBV28 and TRBJ2-1, with 12 bases fitting TRBD2. CDR3 length: 16 residues. The V gene's germline CDR1 is MDHEN and CDR2 SYDVKM. After removal of 5 bases from V and 8 bases from J, the junction contained 10 bases not matched to a gene. This chain's CDR3 is CASSPSGRAIPDEQFF. DNA for the CDR3: TGTGCCAGCAGTCCTAGCGGGAGGGCCATTCCTGATGAGCAGTTCTTC. The complete variable domain, with remaining parts taken from reference TRBV28 and TRBJ2-1, reads DVKVTQSSRYLVKRTGEKVFLECVQDMDHENMFWYRQDPGLGLRLIYFSYDVKMKEKGDIPEGYSVSREKKERFSLILESASTNQTSMYLCASSPSGRAIPDEQFFGPGTRLTVL.

V and J are TRBV2 and TRBJ1-2; D perhaps matches TRBD1 (6 bases). Looked up from germline, CDR1 is SNHLY and CDR2 is FYNNEI. The CDR3 sequence is 16 residues long. The germline V and J ends were trimmed by 3 bases and 2 bases, with 16 bases remaining between them. The CDR3 loop is CASSDLRAGENYGYTF. CDR3 sequence (DNA): TGTGCCAGCAGTGATCTGAGGGCAGGGGAAAACTATGGCTACACCTTC.

The CDR3 bases are TGTGCCAGTAGTATGGAGCATCGGATCAACACCGGGGAGCTGTTTTTT. Its protein is CASSMEHRINTGELFF. The V gene is TRBV19, the J gene TRBJ2-2; D is ambiguous. The V end was cut by 3 bases, the J end by 2 bases, with 13 bases between. CDR3 length: 16 residues. From germline, CDR1 is LNHDA and CDR2 SQIVND (reference sequence).

This clonotype was seen ten or more times. This chain connects TRBV20-1 to TRBJ2-3; weak D call: TRBD1 (5 bases). Trimming stripped 4 bases from V and 3 bases from J, with 20 bases between. Germline V gives CDR1 DFQATT, CDR2 SNEGSKA (reference sequence). The CDR3 is 16 residues long. The CDR3 here is CSATTSNDSGTDTQYF. DNA of the CDR3: TGCAGTGCTACTACCTCAAACGACAGTGGGACAGATACGCAGTATTTT.

This clonotype occurred a few times. This rearrangement joins TRBV7-6 to TRBJ2-1; perhaps TRBD1 as D (5 bases). Deletions cut 3 bases from V and 3 bases from J, with 9 bases between. The CDR3 length is 14 residues. Germline assignment: CDR1 SGHVS and CDR2 FNYEAQ. The CDR3 reads CASSFSDSYNEQFF. The CDR3 DNA reads as TGTGCCAGCAGCTTCTCAGACAGCTACAATGAGCAGTTCTTC.

This clonotype has a handful of counts. A much larger clone lies one base from this, so it may be a read error. This rearrangement joins TRBV3-1 to TRBJ1-5, with D tentatively TRBD1 (6 bases). Germline lookup yields CDR1 LGHDT and CDR2 YNNKEL (reference sequence). The CDR3 sequence is 19 residues long. CDR3 region: CASGQGGQGMSGSNQPQHF. The CDR3 bases are TGTGCCAGCGGCCAAGGAGGGCAGGGGATGAGTGGTAGCAATCAGCCCCAGCATTTT.

Many counts were recorded for this clonotype. The rearrangement uses TRBV5-1 and TRBJ1-5; D remains ambiguous. Trimming stripped 0 bases from V and 6 bases from J, with 7 bases between. The germline CDR1 and CDR2 sequences are SGHRS and YFSETQ. The CDR3 runs 13 residues. The CDR3 DNA reads TGCGCCAGCAGCTTGGAGGGTACTCAGCCCCAGCATTTT. It specifies CASSLEGTQPQHF.

This clonotype was counted at least ten times. V and J are TRBV9 and TRBJ2-3, with D possibly being TRBD2 (5 bases). Germline V gene data show CDR1 as SGDLS and CDR2 as YYNGEE. V was pared by 0 bases and J by 4 bases, with 15 bases between. The CDR3 consists of 16 residues. The CDR3 DNA reads as TGTGCCAGCAGCGTAGGGCCGGGATATCAGGCAGATACGCAGTATTTT. This gives the protein CASSVGPGYQADTQYF.

The chain links TRBV7-9 to TRBJ2-1; 9 bases match TRBD1. The CDR3 sequence is 16 residues long. Germline V gene sequence: CDR1 SEHNR, CDR2 FQNEAQ (reference sequence). V lost 4 bases, J lost 4 bases, and 8 bases stayed unmatched. The CDR3 spells CASSSGDRVFYNEQFF. The DNA of the CDR3 is TGTGCCAGCAGCTCGGGGGACAGGGTCTTTTACAATGAGCAGTTCTTC.

The sample holds many counts of this clonotype. The gene calls are TRBV14 and TRBJ1-2, with TRBD1 as a possible D gene (5 bases). V lost 0 bases to trimming and J lost 7 bases, with 18 bases between them. This CDR3 is built from 16 residues. The germline gives CDR1 SGHDN, CDR2 FVKESK. CDR3 residues: CASSQDEQGKRTGYTF. Here the CDR3 DNA reads TGTGCCAGCAGCCAAGATGAGCAGGGTAAACGAACTGGCTACACCTTC. Together with reference TRBV14 and TRBJ1-2, the CDR3 gives the full variable domain: EAGVTQFPSHSVIEKGQTVTLRCDPISGHDNLYWYRRVMGKEIKFLLHFVKESKQDESGMPNNRFLAERTGGTYSTLKVQPAELEDSGVYFCASSQDEQGKRTGYTFGSGTRLTVV.

This clonotype has only a few counts. This chain links TRBV29-1 with TRBJ1-5, with 7 bases lining up with TRBD1. Trimming took 5 bases from V and 2 from J; bases not matched to a gene: 9. Looked up from germline, CDR1 is SQVTM and CDR2 is ANQGSEA. The CDR3 is 15 residues long. The CDR3 sequence: CSVRTGWGGNQPQHF. The DNA for the CDR3 is TGCAGCGTTAGGACAGGATGGGGCGGCAATCAGCCCCAGCATTTT.

A remark on this clonotype: This may be a read error: a much more frequent sequence differs by one nucleotide. The CDR3 DNA sequence: TGTGCCAGCAGTTGGGACCCCGAATCTGGGGCCAACGCCCTGACTTTC. It yields the protein CASSWDPESGANALTF. This chain links TRBV28 with TRBJ2-6, with D tentatively TRBD1 or TRBD2 (5 bases each). The CDR3 is made up of 16 amino acids. Per the germline V gene, CDR1 is MDHEN and CDR2 is SYDVKM. The full variable domain, in which reference TRBV28 and TRBJ2-6 provide the parts outside the CDR3, is DVKVTQSSRYLVKRTGEKVFLECVQDMDHENMFWYRQDPGLGLRLIYFSYDVKMKEKGDIPEGYSVSREKKERFSLILESASTNQTSMYLCASSWDPESGANALTFGAGSRLTVL.